The 15 T cell receptor beta chains given below trace back to one sample, sequenced in a study of blood T cell repertoires in COVID-19. Only in-frame clones appear in the TCRdb table, and some are missing; sequencing was by immunoSEQ multiplex PCR. This sample carries roughly 380,000 clones, 75% to 90% of them seen once, and the ten largest clones take roughly 3.9%. Sequenced input: peripheral blood. Every receptor here comes from a woman younger than 35 with acute or convalescent COVID-19.

V gene TRBV5-1 combines with J gene TRBJ1-1; a weak D match, TRBD1 (5 bases). From germline, CDR1 is SGHRS and CDR2 YFSETQ. V lost 1 base and J lost 1, with 8 bases in between. There are 14 residues in the CDR3. CDR3 region: CASSLRQPNTEAFF. CDR3 nucleotides: TGCGCCAGCAGCTTGCGACAGCCGAACACTGAAGCTTTCTTT.

The chain joins TRBV19 to TRBJ2-3, with TRBD2 matching over 9 bases. The CDR3 is 17 residues long. Per the germline V gene, CDR1 is LNHDA and CDR2 is SQIVND (reference sequence). V gave up 5 bases and J gave up 0 bases; unmatched junction bases: 9. The CDR3 loop is CASSLPGLAGSTDTQYF. Written as DNA, the CDR3 is TGTGCCAGTAGTCTCCCGGGGCTAGCGGGGAGCACAGATACGCAGTATTTT. Variable domain in full (rest from reference TRBV19 and TRBJ2-3): DGGITQSPKYLFRKEGQNVTLSCEQNLNHDAMYWYRQDPGQGLRLIYYSQIVNDFQKGDIAEGYSVSREKKESFPLTVTSAQKNPTAFYLCASSLPGLAGSTDTQYFGPGTRLTVL.

The chain is built from TRBV6-5 and TRBJ2-2; D is ambiguous. The CDR3 extends over 16 amino acids. Germline V gene lookup returns CDR1 MNHEY and CDR2 SVGAGI. V was pared by 4 bases and J by 1 base, with 13 bases between. The CDR3 is CASSSVSYRNTGELFF. Here the CDR3 DNA reads TGTGCCAGCAGTTCCGTATCTTACAGGAACACCGGGGAGCTGTTTTTT.

The rearrangement joins TRBV5-1 to TRBJ2-2; D may be TRBD2 (6 bases). There are 15 residues in the CDR3. Germline assignment: CDR1 SGHRS and CDR2 YFSETQ. The V end lost 4 bases, the J end lost 4 bases, and 14 bases lay between the germline ends. The CDR3 protein is CASSLGASATGELFF. The CDR3 DNA reads as TGCGCCAGCAGCCTCGGGGCTAGCGCCACCGGGGAGCTGTTTTTT.

The CDR3 DNA reads TGTGCCAGCAGTTTAGAAACTGGAGAGGAGCAGTTCTTC. It yields the protein CASSLETGEEQFF. The chain recombines TRBV27 with TRBJ2-1; no clear D gene. V dropped 2 bases and J dropped 10 bases, with 12 bases sitting between them. Per germline, CDR1 MNHEY and CDR2 SMNVEV (reference sequence). This CDR3 has 13 residues.

This clone was seen ten or more times. V gene TRBV7-9 combines with J gene TRBJ2-7; the match to TRBD2 covers 10 bases. The CDR3 has 14 amino acids. With V trimmed by 5 bases and J by 6 bases, 7 bases remained unmatched. The germline V gene has CDR1 SEHNR and CDR2 FQNEAQ (reference sequence). Here the CDR3 reads CASSARTSGSEQYF. DNA of the CDR3: TGTGCCAGCAGCGCCCGGACTAGCGGAAGCGAGCAGTACTTC.

This chain joins TRBV4-1 and TRBJ1-4; D is undetermined. This CDR3 spans 14 amino acids. Germline assignment: CDR1 MGHRA and CDR2 YSYEKL. The V gene lost 0 bases and the J gene lost 3 bases, with 5 bases spanning the gap. The CDR3: CASSQEGPNEKLFF. CDR3 coding DNA: TGCGCCAGCAGCCAAGAGGGCCCTAATGAAAAACTGTTTTTT.

The V and J genes are TRBV12-3 or TRBV12-4 and TRBJ1-2; D is undetermined. V was shortened by 10 bases and J by 0 bases, with 12 bases between the two germline ends. This CDR3 has 13 residues. The CDR3 DNA reads as TGTGCCACAAACAGTAGGTCTAACTATGGCTACACCTTC. Translating it yields CATNSRSNYGYTF.

This clone was seen more than once but under ten times. The CDR3 here is CASRRPPTTGGGPNGELFF. CDR3 DNA sequence: TGTGCCAGCAGGCGGCCCCCTACCACAGGGGGGGGGCCGAACGGGGAGCTGTTTTTT. V usage is TRBV27 and J usage is TRBJ2-2; the D gene is possibly TRBD1 (8 bases). CDR3 size: 19 residues. The germline CDR1 and CDR2 sequences are MNHEY and SMNVEV (reference sequence). Trimming stripped 6 bases from V and 7 bases from J, with 30 bases between.

This clone has just one count. The CDR3 here is CATSDPRQGESSGANVLTF. The DNA for the CDR3 is TGTGCCACCAGTGATCCTAGACAGGGGGAAAGCTCTGGGGCCAACGTCCTGACTTTC. The chain is built from TRBV24-1 and TRBJ2-6, with 9 bases fitting TRBD1. This CDR3 has 19 amino acids. The germline gives CDR1 KGHDR, CDR2 SFDVKD. Unmatched junction bases numbered 8, after V lost 3 bases and J lost 0 bases.

The chain combines TRBV6-5 with TRBJ2-5, with TRBD1 matching over 9 bases. There are 16 residues in the CDR3. Germline CDR1 is MNHEY and CDR2 is SVGAGI. The J segment lost 5 bases and the V segment lost 4 bases, leaving 11 bases of the junction unmatched. In nucleotides, the CDR3 is TGTGCCAGCAGTTGGGGGGGGACAGGGAAGACGGAGACCCAGTACTTC. Its protein product is CASSWGGTGKTETQYF.

This clone showed up just once. CDR3 amino acids: CASSLVVGAAYNEQFF. For the CDR3, the DNA is TGTGCCAGCAGCTTAGTAGTAGGGGCTGCCTACAATGAGCAGTTCTTC. The chain recombines TRBV7-8 with TRBJ2-1; tentatively, D is TRBD1 (5 bases). The CDR3 has 16 residues. V lost 1 base and J lost 2, with 12 bases in between. Germline V gene sequence: CDR1 SGHVS, CDR2 FQNEAQ. Variable domain in full (rest from reference TRBV7-8 and TRBJ2-1): GAGVSQSPRYKVAKRGQDVALRCDPISGHVSLFWYQQALGQGPEFLTYFQNEAQLDKSGLPSDRFFAERPEGSVSTLKIQRTQQEDSAVYLCASSLVVGAAYNEQFFGPGTRLTVL.

The rearrangement joins TRBV9 to TRBJ2-7; 9 positions match TRBD2. Germline CDR1 SGDLS, CDR2 YYNGEE. The CDR3 length is 16 residues. J lost 2 bases, V lost 4 bases, and 10 bases had no gene match. For the CDR3, the DNA is TGTGCCAGCAGCCCCCATGCGGGACTAGCTACCTACGAGCAGTACTTC. It translates to CASSPHAGLATYEQYF. The full variable domain, completed using reference TRBV9 and TRBJ2-7, is DSGVTQTPKHLITATGQRVTLRCSPRSGDLSVYWYQQSLDQGLQFLIQYYNGEERAKGNILERFSAQQFPDLHSELNLSSLELGDSALYFCASSPHAGLATYEQYFGPGTRLTVT.

The genes are TRBV30 and TRBJ1-4; D is possibly TRBD1 (5 bases). Trimming took 6 bases from V and 6 from J, leaving 17 bases between them. Germline V CDR1 and CDR2: GTSNPN, SVGIG (reference sequence). The CDR3 has 14 amino acids. The CDR3 nucleotides are TGTGCCTGCCTCGGGGGTACTTCGGATGAAAAACTGTTTTTT. The encoded protein is CACLGGTSDEKLFF.

The V call is TRBV9, the J call TRBJ2-1; D may be TRBD2 (6 bases). Trimming stripped 4 bases from V and 0 bases from J, with 23 bases between. The CDR3 has 19 residues. Germline assignment: CDR1 SGDLS and CDR2 YYNGEE. CDR3 nucleotides: TGTGCCAGCAGCCCCCGCCCTAGGTCAGAAGCGGGCTCCTACAATGAGCAGTTCTTC. Translated: CASSPRPRSEAGSYNEQFF.